A single T cell receptor (beta chain) is shown here with its context. This specimen comes from a study of shared clonotypes between healthy human individuals. The V segment lost 4 bases and the J segment 8 bases; nucleotides outside the gene matches: 4. Germline V gene lookup returns CDR1 MGHRA and CDR2 YSYEKL. The CDR3 contains 14 residues. Libraries were prepared by immunoSEQ multiplex PCR; TCRdb keeps only in-frame clonotypes and omits some of them. The repertoire holds 1,400,000 or so clones, with 98% as singletons. Sequencing input: naive CD4+ T cells sorted from blood. Subset meaning: CD45RA+ positively selected. V is TRBV4-1 and J is TRBJ1-4; 10 bases match TRBD1. The TCR comes from a man aged 25-40 years in good health. The CDR3: CASSLDRGLEKLFF. The CDR3 DNA reads TGCGCCAGCAGCCTAGACAGGGGGCTGGAAAAACTGTTTTTT.